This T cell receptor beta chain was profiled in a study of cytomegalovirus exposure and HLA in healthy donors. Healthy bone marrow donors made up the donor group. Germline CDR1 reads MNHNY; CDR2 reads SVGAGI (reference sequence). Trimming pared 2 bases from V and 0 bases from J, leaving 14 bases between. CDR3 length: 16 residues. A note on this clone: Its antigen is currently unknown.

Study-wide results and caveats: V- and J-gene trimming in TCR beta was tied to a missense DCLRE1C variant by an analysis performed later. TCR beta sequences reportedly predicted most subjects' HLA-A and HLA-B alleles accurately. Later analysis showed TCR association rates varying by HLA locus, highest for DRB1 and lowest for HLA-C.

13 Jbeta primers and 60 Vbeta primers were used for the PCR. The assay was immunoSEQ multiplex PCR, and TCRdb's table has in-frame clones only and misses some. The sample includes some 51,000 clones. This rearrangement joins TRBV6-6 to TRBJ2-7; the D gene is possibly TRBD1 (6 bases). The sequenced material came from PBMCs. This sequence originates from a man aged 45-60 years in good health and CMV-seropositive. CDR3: CASSYGGGRSSYEQYF. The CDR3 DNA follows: TGTGCCAGCAGTTACGGGGGCGGTAGGAGCTCCTACGAGCAGTACTTC.